These 21 T cell receptor beta chains were sequenced from one sample in a study of neoadjuvant anti-PD-1 for oral cavity cancer. Sequencing was performed with immunoSEQ multiplex PCR; in TCRdb, only in-frame clones are kept and a portion is missing. This sample has approximately 74,000 clones; more than 80% occur once, and the top ten carry over 3%. The source material was PBMCs, sampled before nivolumab (anti-PD-1) treatment. Receptors originate from a person aged 35-79 years with oral cavity squamous cell carcinoma.

The rearrangement links TRBV19 to TRBJ2-5; no definite D call. Germline loops: CDR1 LNHDA, CDR2 SQIVND (reference sequence). V was clipped by 1 base and J by 4 bases, with 10 bases between them. The CDR3 has 14 residues. The CDR3, as DNA: TGTGCCAGTAGTATAGGCCCGGGTTTAGAGACCCAGTACTTC. Translated, it gives CASSIGPGLETQYF. Supplemented by reference TRBV19 and TRBJ2-5, the full variable domain reads DGGITQSPKYLFRKEGQNVTLSCEQNLNHDAMYWYRQDPGQGLRLIYYSQIVNDFQKGDIAEGYSVSREKKESFPLTVTSAQKNPTAFYLCASSIGPGLETQYFGPGTRLLVL.

V usage is TRBV30 and J usage is TRBJ2-5; TRBD1 might be the D (6 bases). Germline CDR1 is GTSNPN and CDR2 is SVGIG (reference sequence). This CDR3 spans 13 amino acids. V was trimmed by 8 bases and J by 2 bases, leaving 15 bases between them. CDR3 DNA: TGTGCCCAGAAGGGAACAGGGCAAGAGACCCAGTACTTC. Amino acids: CAQKGTGQETQYF.

This clone has only one observation. The V and J genes are TRBV5-4 and TRBJ2-7; 8 bases are shared with TRBD2. CDR1 and CDR2 (germline): SGHNT, YYREEE (reference sequence). The CDR3 is made up of 14 amino acids. V dropped 5 bases and J dropped 5; count of bases not matched to a gene: 9. CDR3 sequence: CASRQALAENEQYF. Here the CDR3 DNA reads TGTGCCAGCAGGCAAGCACTAGCGGAAAACGAGCAGTACTTC.

This clone appeared a few times. The chain employs TRBV19 and TRBJ1-5; D is perhaps TRBD1 (6 bases). The germline V and J ends were trimmed by 3 bases and 4 bases, with 19 bases remaining between them. Germline V lookup: CDR1 LNHDA, CDR2 SQIVND (reference sequence). The CDR3 is 17 amino acids. CDR3 bases: TGTGCCAGTAGTATTAGAGGAGTGACAGGACCTAATCAGCCCCAGCATTTT. This sequence encodes CASSIRGVTGPNQPQHF. The variable domain in full, with the rest retrieved from reference TRBV19 and TRBJ1-5, is DGGITQSPKYLFRKEGQNVTLSCEQNLNHDAMYWYRQDPGQGLRLIYYSQIVNDFQKGDIAEGYSVSREKKESFPLTVTSAQKNPTAFYLCASSIRGVTGPNQPQHFGDGTRLSIL.

This sequence joins TRBV7-9 and TRBJ1-4; TRBD1 aligns across 11 bases. The junction had 9 bases not matched to a gene; V was cut back by 4 bases and J by 2 bases. This CDR3 comprises 18 residues. Germline CDR1 reads SEHNR; CDR2 reads FQNEAQ (reference sequence). This chain's CDR3 is CASSSAQDRGRTNEKLFF. The CDR3 nucleotides read TGTGCCAGCAGCTCCGCCCAGGACAGGGGGCGGACTAATGAAAAACTGTTTTTT.

This clone was observed a single time. V gene TRBV2 combines with J gene TRBJ2-1; 7 bases align to TRBD2. V lost 7 bases to trimming and J lost 0 bases; unmatched junction nucleotides: 9. There are 16 residues in the CDR3. Germline V gene data show CDR1 as SNHLY and CDR2 as FYNNEI. CDR3 loop: CASTPDGGSSYNEQFF. The CDR3 DNA is TGTGCCAGCACTCCCGACGGGGGGAGCTCCTACAATGAGCAGTTCTTC.

V gene TRBV19 combines with J gene TRBJ2-2; D remains unclear. Germline V gene lookup returns CDR1 LNHDA and CDR2 SQIVND (reference sequence). Between the trimmed V and J ends, which lost 5 bases and 6 bases, there was a span of 16 bases. The CDR3 has 15 amino acids. DNA of the CDR3: TGTGCCAGTAGTTTCAGCTTTGTTCAGGCCGGGGAGCTGTTTTTT. It codes for CASSFSFVQAGELFF.

For the CDR3, the DNA is TGCAGCGGTTTTGTTGGAGCGGGAGGAGAGACCCAGTACTTC. Translated: CSGFVGAGGETQYF. The V and J genes are TRBV29-1 and TRBJ2-5, with 9 bases matching TRBD2. This CDR3 contains 14 residues. Germline CDR1 is SQVTM and CDR2 is ANQGSEA. Trimming removed 7 bases from V and 4 bases from J; junction bases left unmatched: 10.

The genes are TRBV30 and TRBJ2-2; 10 bases are a match to TRBD2. CDR3 length equals 15 residues. CDR1 and CDR2 from the germline V gene are GTSNPN and SVGIG (reference sequence). V lost 0 bases and J lost 3; bases outside the gene matches: 1. The CDR3 nucleotides are TGTGCCTGGAGTGTAGCGGGAGGGGACACCGGGGAGCTGTTTTTT. This gives the protein CAWSVAGGDTGELFF.

The chain recombines TRBV30 with TRBJ1-1, with D hard to call. Germline V CDR1 and CDR2: GTSNPN, SVGIG (reference sequence). The CDR3 has 16 amino acids. Between the trimmed V and J ends, which lost 0 bases and 4 bases, there was a span of 18 bases. The CDR3 sequence: CAWSVRSSYVGTEAFF. The CDR3 nucleotides are TGTGCCTGGAGTGTACGTTCCAGTTACGTCGGCACTGAAGCTTTCTTT.

This rearrangement joins TRBV5-4 to TRBJ2-1; 8 positions agree with TRBD2. The CDR3 covers 18 residues. With V trimmed by 1 base and J by 5 bases, 14 bases remained unmatched. Looked up from germline, CDR1 is SGHNT and CDR2 is YYREEE (reference sequence). CDR3 DNA: TGTGCCAGCAGCTTGCCTCGTATCGGTAGCGGGAAAGACAATGAGCAGTTCTTC. Its protein product is CASSLPRIGSGKDNEQFF.

The chain employs TRBV29-1 and TRBJ2-5; D is possibly TRBD1 or TRBD2 (5 bases each). This CDR3 comprises 12 residues. V lost 2 bases, J lost 5 bases, and 9 bases lay in between. Germline loops: CDR1 SQVTM, CDR2 ANQGSEA. CDR3 nucleotides: TGCAGCGTTGAACTAGCAGGGGAGACCCAGTACTTC. Protein: CSVELAGETQYF.

The chain uses TRBV6-5 and TRBJ1-5, with a tentative D call TRBD1 (5 bases). Germline assignment: CDR1 MNHEY and CDR2 SVGAGI. The CDR3 has 14 amino acids. Trimming removed 2 bases at V and 2 bases at J, with 7 bases between. The chain's CDR3 is CASSYGGGNQPQHF. The CDR3 DNA reads as TGTGCCAGCAGTTACGGGGGAGGCAATCAGCCCCAGCATTTT.

This chain connects TRBV5-4 to TRBJ2-1, with 8 bases identical to TRBD2. Germline lookup yields CDR1 SGHNT and CDR2 YYREEE (reference sequence). Losses at the gene ends were 0 bases for V and 6 bases for J; bases not matched to a gene: 2. This CDR3 region has 14 residues. CDR3 protein: CASSLAGGVNEQFF. The CDR3 nucleotides are TGTGCCAGCAGCTTGGCCGGGGGGGTCAATGAGCAGTTCTTC.

The V and J genes are TRBV27 and TRBJ1-5; no definite D call. The CDR3 spans 13 residues. Trimming took off 0 bases at V and 7 bases at J, with 7 bases between the two ends. CDR1 is MNHEY, CDR2 SMNVEV, per germline (reference sequence). This chain's CDR3 is CASSLSPGQPQHF. The CDR3, as DNA: TGTGCCAGCAGTTTATCGCCAGGACAGCCCCAGCATTTT.

V usage is TRBV27 and J usage is TRBJ1-2, with TRBD1 matching 7 bases. The germline V gene has CDR1 MNHEY and CDR2 SMNVEV (reference sequence). J was trimmed by 8 bases and V by 7 bases; bases with no gene match: 10. This CDR3 comprises 13 residues. The CDR3 DNA reads as TGTGCCAGCAAGGCGCGACAGGGTCGAGGCTACACCTTC. As protein: CASKARQGRGYTF.

The rearrangement joins TRBV25-1 to TRBJ2-1, with D perhaps matching TRBD1 or TRBD2 (6 bases each). Germline V gene lookup returns CDR1 MGHDK and CDR2 SYGVNS. The V end lost 1 base, the J end lost 5 bases, and 9 bases lay between the germline ends. The CDR3 consists of 14 residues. CDR3 residues: CASSELGGHNEQFF. DNA of the CDR3: TGTGCCAGCAGTGAATTAGGGGGGCACAATGAGCAGTTCTTC.

This clone was seen only once. The V gene is TRBV6-5, the J gene TRBJ1-5; D is unresolved. V was shortened by 5 bases and J by 0 bases, with 11 bases between the two germline ends. Germline V gene lookup returns CDR1 MNHEY and CDR2 SVGAGI. The CDR3 runs to 15 residues. CDR3 region: CASSKTGFSNQPQHF. CDR3 nucleotides: TGTGCCAGCAGTAAGACGGGGTTTAGCAATCAGCCCCAGCATTTT.

V gene TRBV10-2 combines with J gene TRBJ2-7; D may be TRBD1 or TRBD2 (5 bases each). The CDR3 totals 16 residues. In germline, CDR1 is WSHSY, CDR2 SAAADI. Trimming removed 0 bases from V and 2 bases from J, with 14 bases in between. This chain's CDR3 is CASSESGAGSTYEQYF. Here the CDR3 DNA reads TGCGCCAGCAGTGAGTCTGGGGCGGGTTCTACCTACGAGCAGTACTTC.

The V and J genes are TRBV19 and TRBJ2-7; TRBD1 aligns across 7 bases. Germline CDR1 is LNHDA and CDR2 is SQIVND (reference sequence). CDR3 length: 14 residues. After removal of 4 bases from V and 3 bases from J, the junction contained 6 bases not matched to a gene. The CDR3 sequence: CASSTGQERYEQYF. Written as DNA, the CDR3 is TGTGCCAGTAGTACAGGACAGGAACGCTACGAGCAGTACTTC.

The chain combines TRBV5-1 with TRBJ2-7, with 8 bases that match TRBD1. The trim removed 4 bases at V and 4 bases at J, leaving 7 bases unmatched. The CDR3 consists of 14 residues. Germline V gene sequence: CDR1 SGHRS, CDR2 YFSETQ. The CDR3 protein is CASSAGQGGYEQYF. The CDR3 nucleotides read TGCGCCAGCAGCGCAGGACAGGGCGGATACGAGCAGTACTTC.